Shown below are 8 T cell receptor beta chains from a single sample sequenced in a study of T cells in Graves' hyperthyroidism and ophthalmopathy. Template material for amplifying TCR beta CDR3 regions consisted of RNA transcripts. An initial round of RT-PCR targeting the TCR CDR3 relied on the HTBI primer set. TCRdb reanalysed the multiplex PCR reads using MiXCR and keeps one entry per CDR3 protein. Counted here are hundreds of thousands of distinct CDR3 sequences, 16% occurring once; the ten biggest clones make up around 30%. Material: blood. These receptors were obtained from a woman aged 18-29 years with Graves' ophthalmopathy.

This clonotype was detected ten times or more. This chain joins TRBV6-1 and TRBJ2-1; 11 bases are a match to TRBD2. The CDR3 consists of 15 residues. Germline assignment: CDR1 MNHNS and CDR2 SASEGT. After removal of 6 bases from V and 4 bases from J, the junction contained 5 bases not matched to a gene. The CDR3 DNA follows: TGTGCCAGCAGCCTAGCGGGGGGCTTATACAATGAGCAGTTCTTC. Residues: CASSLAGGLYNEQFF.

At least ten counts were recorded for this clonotype. The rearrangement links TRBV20-1 to TRBJ1-6; D is unclear. Germline V gives CDR1 DFQATT, CDR2 SNEGSKA (reference sequence). V shed 0 bases and J shed 9 bases, with 12 bases lying between them. This CDR3 has 14 residues. CDR3: CSARDRIVGSPLHF. CDR3 coding DNA: TGCAGTGCTAGAGACCGAATCGTGGGTTCACCCCTCCACTTT.

This clonotype was observed many times. V usage is TRBV24-1 and J usage is TRBJ1-2, with 7 positions matching TRBD1. The germline V gene encodes CDR1 KGHDR and CDR2 SFDVKD. The CDR3 is made up of 15 amino acids. J was trimmed by 5 bases and V by 4 bases; bases with no gene match: 9. CDR3 coding DNA: TGTGCCACCAGTGACCCCAAGGACAGGCGATATGGCTACACCTTC. Its protein is CATSDPKDRRYGYTF.

This clonotype was seen many times. This chain joins TRBV28 and TRBJ1-5; perhaps TRBD1 as D (5 bases). V shed 8 bases and J shed 6 bases, with 14 bases lying between them. Germline V gene sequence: CDR1 MDHEN, CDR2 SYDVKM. CDR3 size: 13 residues. The CDR3 DNA sequence: TGTGCCAGCCGCTCAGGGTCAACTCAGCCCCAGCATTTT. Its translation: CASRSGSTQPQHF.

This clonotype has a count of ten or more. V is TRBV20-1 and J is TRBJ2-1; unclear D gene. Germline CDR1 is DFQATT and CDR2 is SNEGSKA (reference sequence). CDR3 length: 11 amino acids. V lost 3 bases and J 6 bases, leaving 6 bases between the germline ends. The CDR3 loop reads CSASRANEQFF. CDR3 DNA sequence: TGCAGTGCTAGTCGAGCCAATGAGCAGTTCTTC.

This clonotype has ten or more counts. The chain is built from TRBV12-3 or TRBV12-4 and TRBJ2-1; D unclear. Trimming cost V 1 base and J 5 bases, with 9 bases left between them. This CDR3 is 14 amino acids long. The CDR3 loop reads CASSLGWNHNEQFF. CDR3 sequence (DNA): TGTGCCAGCAGTTTAGGTTGGAACCACAATGAGCAGTTCTTC.

This clonotype was observed at least ten times. V gene TRBV11-2 combines with J gene TRBJ2-1; 8 nucleotides align to TRBD2. This CDR3 comprises 16 residues. Trimming took 5 bases from V and 4 from J; bases not matched to a gene: 10. Per the germline V gene, CDR1 is SGHAT and CDR2 is FQNNGV. CDR3 amino acids: CASSREPGLGYNEQFF. The CDR3 nucleotides are TGTGCCAGCAGCCGAGAACCGGGACTAGGGTACAATGAGCAGTTCTTC.

This clonotype was counted many times. The chain couples TRBV12-3 or TRBV12-4 to TRBJ1-3; D is possibly TRBD1 (6 bases). CDR3 length: 14 residues. Trimming left V 6 bases short and J 0 bases short, with 9 bases between. CDR3 sequence (DNA): TGTGCCAGCAGCAGGGGTGCCTCTGGAAACACCATATATTTT. Amino acids: CASSRGASGNTIYF.